The 13 T cell receptor beta chains presented below share a single source sample, sequenced in a study of blood T cell repertoires in COVID-19. Assay: immunoSEQ multiplex PCR; the TCRdb copy retains only in-frame clones and omits some. The table lists just over 150,000 clones, 75% to 90% of them singletons. The sample was peripheral blood. All receptors derive from a middle-aged woman with acute or convalescent COVID-19.

This clone was seen a single time. The J gene is TRBJ1-1, the V gene TRBV19; D possibly corresponds to TRBD1 (5 bases). The CDR3 sequence is 16 residues long. From germline, CDR1 is LNHDA and CDR2 SQIVND (reference sequence). The V end was cut by 7 bases, the J end by 2 bases, with 20 bases between. The CDR3 loop is CASTMDNLGPNTEAFF. In nucleotides, the CDR3 is TGTGCCAGTACTATGGACAACCTGGGTCCAAACACTGAAGCTTTCTTT.

Here the CDR3 reads CASREGQGSGEKLFF. The CDR3 DNA follows: TGTGCCAGCAGGGAGGGACAGGGCTCAGGTGAAAAACTGTTTTTT. This rearrangement joins TRBV2 to TRBJ1-4; 9 bases map to TRBD1. CDR1 and CDR2 from the germline V gene are SNHLY and FYNNEI. V shed 6 bases, J shed 7 bases, and the junction held 9 bases outside the gene matches. The CDR3 totals 15 residues.

The chain is built from TRBV15 and TRBJ1-4; no reliable D call. CDR3 length: 15 amino acids. CDR1 and CDR2 from the germline V gene are LNHNV and YYDKDF (reference sequence). V lost 0 bases and J 4 bases, leaving 9 bases between the germline ends. CDR3 amino acids: CATSRDSRGNEKLFF. CDR3 bases: TGTGCCACCAGCAGAGATAGCCGGGGTAATGAAAAACTGTTTTTT.

V gene TRBV27 combines with J gene TRBJ2-5; D possibly corresponds to TRBD1 (5 bases). Trimming took 6 bases from V and 2 from J, leaving 16 bases between them. Germline V gene lookup returns CDR1 MNHEY and CDR2 SMNVEV (reference sequence). The CDR3 extends over 15 amino acids. CDR3 bases: TGTGCCAGCAGACCCCCTGCAGGGTGGCAAGAGACCCAGTACTTC. It translates to CASRPPAGWQETQYF.

V is TRBV27 and J is TRBJ2-7; TRBD1 agrees at 10 bases. Per the germline V gene, CDR1 is MNHEY and CDR2 is SMNVEV (reference sequence). After removal of 8 bases from V and 2 bases from J, the junction contained 9 bases not matched to a gene. This CDR3 is 15 amino acids long. CDR3 loop: CASGLSGQGAYEQYF. DNA of the CDR3: TGTGCCAGCGGGCTATCTGGACAGGGGGCCTACGAGCAGTACTTC.

In its sample, this clone was seen once. J is TRBJ1-2 and V is TRBV5-1; D is possibly TRBD1 (5 bases). The germline V gene encodes CDR1 SGHRS and CDR2 YFSETQ. The CDR3 has 16 amino acids. Trimming stripped 5 bases from V and 2 bases from J, with 19 bases between. This CDR3 is CASRLNIQGSNYGYTF. In nucleotides, the CDR3 is TGCGCCAGCAGGTTGAACATTCAGGGTTCGAACTATGGCTACACCTTC.

The V gene is TRBV28, the J gene TRBJ2-7, with D possibly matching TRBD1 (5 bases). Germline V gene lookup returns CDR1 MDHEN and CDR2 SYDVKM. The CDR3 is 13 residues long. V gave up 3 bases and J gave up 4 bases, with 10 bases separating them. The CDR3 loop is CASSLQGVYEQYF. DNA of the CDR3: TGTGCCAGCAGTTTGCAGGGCGTTTACGAGCAGTACTTC.

The rearrangement links TRBV7-8 to TRBJ2-7, with TRBD1 as a possible D gene (5 bases). The germline V gene has CDR1 SGHVS and CDR2 FQNEAQ. V lost 5 bases, J lost 2 bases, and 16 bases lay in between. CDR3 length: 15 amino acids. The CDR3 loop is CASSPGVRVAYEQYF. The CDR3, as DNA: TGTGCCAGCAGCCCTGGGGTCAGGGTGGCCTACGAGCAGTACTTC.

J is TRBJ1-1 and V is TRBV2, with unresolved D. Germline values: CDR1 SNHLY, CDR2 FYNNEI. V lost 2 bases, J lost 4 bases, and 11 bases lay in between. The CDR3 runs to 14 residues. The CDR3 DNA reads TGTGCCAGCAGTGAAAGCAGGCAAGTCACTGAAGCTTTCTTT. Its protein product is CASSESRQVTEAFF.

This clone was seen just once. J is TRBJ2-1 and V is TRBV15; the D gene is possibly TRBD2 (7 bases). Germline V gene lookup returns CDR1 LNHNV and CDR2 YYDKDF (reference sequence). This CDR3 region has 15 residues. V lost 3 bases, J lost 9 bases, and 18 bases lay in between. The chain's CDR3 is CATSSGLQGGAEQFF. The CDR3 DNA is TGTGCCACCAGCAGCGGCCTACAGGGAGGGGCTGAGCAGTTCTTC. The full variable domain, in which reference TRBV15 and TRBJ2-1 provide the parts outside the CDR3, is DAMVIQNPRYQVTQFGKPVTLSCSQTLNHNVMYWYQQKSSQAPKLLFHYYDKDFNNEADTPDNFQSRRPNTSFCFLDIRSPGLGDTAMYLCATSSGLQGGAEQFFGPGTRLTVL.

The rearrangement links TRBV7-9 to TRBJ2-3; D call uncertain. The CDR3 contains 11 residues. V dropped 3 bases and J dropped 5 bases, with 3 bases sitting between them. Germline V CDR1 and CDR2: SEHNR, FQNEAQ (reference sequence). The DNA of the CDR3 is TGTGCCAGCAGCTTCTTAGATACGCAGTATTTT. This codes for CASSFLDTQYF.

In its sample, this clone was seen a few times. The chain joins TRBV2 to TRBJ1-1, with 8 positions matching TRBD1. Germline CDR1 reads SNHLY; CDR2 reads FYNNEI. The junction had 5 bases not matched to a gene; V was cut back by 2 bases and J by 3 bases. The CDR3 is 15 residues long. The chain's CDR3 is CASSERQGIYTEAFF. Here the CDR3 DNA reads TGTGCCAGCAGTGAACGACAGGGGATATACACTGAAGCTTTCTTT.

The chain combines TRBV24-1 with TRBJ2-1; 13 positions agree with TRBD2. The ends lost 1 base at V and 5 bases at J; junction bases unmatched: 1. CDR3 size: 16 residues. Looked up from germline, CDR1 is KGHDR and CDR2 is SFDVKD. CDR3: CATSDFTSGRDNEQFF. The CDR3 DNA is TGTGCCACCAGTGATTTTACTAGCGGGAGGGACAATGAGCAGTTCTTC.